Below, 5 T cell receptor beta chains from the same sample are listed, as sequenced in a study of cytomegalovirus exposure and HLA in healthy donors. TCRdb's copy holds only in-frame clones and misses some; the assay was immunoSEQ multiplex PCR. The sample yields under 250,000 clones, approximately 87% seen once. Sequencing used PBMCs. These receptors all stem from a man aged 18-30 years in good health and CMV-seronegative.

The rearrangement links TRBV6-6 to TRBJ1-5; unclear D gene. The germline gives CDR1 MNHNY, CDR2 SVGAGI (reference sequence). The ends were cut back, 2 bases at V and 0 bases at J, with 11 bases in the middle. The CDR3 contains 16 residues. CDR3 region: CASSYPTEYSNQPQHF. DNA for the CDR3: TGTGCCAGCAGTTACCCCACAGAGTATAGCAATCAGCCCCAGCATTTT.

This rearrangement joins TRBV23-1 to TRBJ2-7; 9 nucleotides match TRBD1. TRBV23-1 is an open reading frame whose function is uncertain. The CDR3 spans 16 residues. V was pared by 10 bases and J by 0 bases, with 13 bases of the junction left unmatched. The CDR3 loop reads CATKAGTGKNSYEQYF. The CDR3 DNA reads TGCGCCACCAAAGCAGGGACAGGGAAAAACTCCTACGAGCAGTACTTC.

This chain links TRBV11-2 with TRBJ2-2, with D unresolved. The CDR3 is made up of 15 amino acids. Between the trimmed V and J ends, which lost 5 bases and 1 base, there was a span of 11 bases. From germline, CDR1 is SGHAT and CDR2 FQNNGV. CDR3 sequence reads: CASSTWAENTGELFF. DNA of the CDR3: TGTGCCAGCAGCACCTGGGCAGAGAACACCGGGGAGCTGTTTTTT.

The rearrangement uses TRBV6-5 and TRBJ2-1; TRBD2 matches 9 bases. CDR1 is MNHEY and CDR2 is SVGAGI in the germline V gene. The CDR3 runs to 15 residues. The trim removed 6 bases at V and 4 bases at J, leaving 7 bases unmatched. The CDR3 DNA is TGTGCCAGCAGAATTTTTAGCGGGGGTTACAATGAGCAGTTCTTC. Residues: CASRIFSGGYNEQFF.

This chain uses TRBV25-1 with TRBJ1-5, with a tentative D call TRBD1 (6 bases). CDR3 length: 14 amino acids. V lost 4 bases, J lost 3 bases, and 10 bases lay in between. Germline lookup yields CDR1 MGHDK and CDR2 SYGVNS. CDR3 protein: CASSGQGYNQPQHF. CDR3 DNA sequence: TGTGCCAGCAGTGGCCAGGGGTACAATCAGCCCCAGCATTTT.